Shown below are 16 T cell receptor beta chains from a single sample sequenced in a study of STAT5B mutations in CD4+ large granular lymphocyte leukemia. Repertoires were generated with immunoSEQ multiplex PCR, while TCRdb's copy carries only in-frame clones and drops some. The sample contains approximately 23,000 clones, over 70% of which appear only once. Material: CD4+ T cells from blood buffy coats. The receptors were gathered from a human donor in good health.

The chain is built from TRBV30 and TRBJ2-1, with D uncertain. The CDR3 extends over 13 amino acids. Per the germline V gene, CDR1 is GTSNPN and CDR2 is SVGIG (reference sequence). Trimming left V 1 base short and J 7 bases short, with 11 bases between. This CDR3 is CAWSGIKWNEQFF. CDR3 DNA sequence: TGTGCCTGGAGTGGGATAAAGTGGAATGAGCAGTTCTTC. Full variable domain (outside the CDR3, taken from reference TRBV30 and TRBJ2-1): SQTIHQWPATLVQPVGSPLSLECTVEGTSNPNLYWYRQAAGRGLQLLFYSVGIGQISSEVPQNLSASRPQDRQFILSSKKLLLSDSGFYLCAWSGIKWNEQFFGPGTRLTVL.

This chain joins TRBV9 and TRBJ2-1; D is perhaps TRBD1 (6 bases). This CDR3 is 15 amino acids long. V was pared by 2 bases and J by 2 bases, with 11 bases between. CDR1 is SGDLS, CDR2 YYNGEE, per germline. The CDR3 spells CASSVGTNPYNEQFF. The CDR3 nucleotides are TGTGCCAGCAGCGTCGGGACAAACCCCTACAATGAGCAGTTCTTC.

The chain carries TRBV27 and TRBJ2-3; 12 positions match TRBD2. Germline CDR1 and CDR2: MNHEY and SMNVEV (reference sequence). The CDR3 loop spans 18 amino acids. V trimming: 2 bases; J trimming: 1 base; junction bases outside the gene matches: 7. In nucleotides, the CDR3 is TGTGCCAGCAGTTTAGGGCTAGCGGGAGGGCCCGGCACAGATACGCAGTATTTT. This translates into CASSLGLAGGPGTDTQYF.

The rearrangement joins TRBV9 to TRBJ1-6, with D unclear. Germline V gene sequence: CDR1 SGDLS, CDR2 YYNGEE. Between the trimmed V and J ends, which lost 0 bases and 6 bases, there was a span of 7 bases. The CDR3 sequence is 14 residues long. Written as DNA, the CDR3 is TGTGCCAGCAGCGTAGAGTGGAGTAATTCACCCCTCCACTTT. This translates into CASSVEWSNSPLHF.

V and J are TRBV6-1 and TRBJ1-3; no clear D. The CDR3 is made up of 17 amino acids. The V end lost 4 bases, the J end lost 2 bases, and 18 bases lay between the germline ends. CDR1 and CDR2 from the germline V gene are MNHNS and SASEGT. CDR3 protein: CASSGLSGMVAGNTIYF. CDR3 nucleotide sequence: TGTGCCAGCAGTGGTCTGAGTGGGATGGTAGCTGGAAACACCATATATTTT.

The CDR3 coding sequence is TGCGCCAGCAGCCCGAACAGGGGATGGGGGGATACGCAGTATTTT. As protein: CASSPNRGWGDTQYF. The V call is TRBV4-3, the J call TRBJ2-3; TRBD1 matches at 7 bases. V lost 4 bases to trimming and J lost 6 bases; unmatched junction nucleotides: 10. Germline values: CDR1 LGHNA, CDR2 YSLEER. The CDR3 covers 15 residues.

The chain links TRBV19 to TRBJ1-5; the D gene is possibly TRBD1 (5 bases). CDR3 length: 13 residues. The germline V and J ends were trimmed by 5 bases and 10 bases, with 15 bases remaining between them. The germline V gene encodes CDR1 LNHDA and CDR2 SQIVND (reference sequence). The CDR3 region has the DNA TGTGCCAGTAGTCGAAGGGGTCCCTTACCCCAGCATTTT. It yields the protein CASSRRGPLPQHF.

The V gene is TRBV6-5, the J gene TRBJ2-7, with D perhaps being TRBD1 or TRBD2 (5 bases each). The CDR3 spans 15 residues. Trimming removed 4 bases from V and 4 bases from J, with 17 bases in between. The germline CDR1 and CDR2 sequences are MNHEY and SVGAGI. CDR3 protein: CASSFTPGPTYEQYF. As DNA, the CDR3 is TGTGCCAGCAGTTTCACACCGGGACCAACTTACGAGCAGTACTTC.

The V and J genes are TRBV28 and TRBJ1-4; D ambiguous. This CDR3 has 13 amino acids. Germline CDR1 and CDR2: MDHEN and SYDVKM. V dropped 2 bases and J dropped 7 bases, with 8 bases sitting between them. The CDR3 sequence is CASSLSLAEKLFF. In DNA, the CDR3 is TGTGCCAGCAGTTTAAGCTTGGCTGAAAAACTGTTTTTT.

The chain uses TRBV2 and TRBJ2-5, with TRBD2 matching over 9 bases. V lost 7 bases to trimming and J lost 5 bases; unmatched junction nucleotides: 11. The CDR3 is 15 residues long. CDR1 and CDR2 from the germline V gene are SNHLY and FYNNEI. CDR3 amino acids: CASTPWLAGTETQYF. DNA for the CDR3: TGTGCCAGCACACCCTGGCTAGCGGGAACTGAGACCCAGTACTTC.

This clone showed up just once. Here the CDR3 reads CASSPEGISDEKLFF. CDR3 nucleotide sequence: TGTGCCAGCTCACCAGAAGGGATATCTGATGAAAAACTGTTTTTT. This chain uses TRBV18 with TRBJ1-4; D gene uncertain. The CDR3 sequence is 15 residues long. V lost 2 bases to trimming and J lost 6 bases, with 13 bases between them. Germline V gene data show CDR1 as KGHSH and CDR2 as LQKENI.

CDR3 loop: CASSLSLGAEAFF. The CDR3 coding sequence is TGTGCCAGCAGCTTGAGCCTGGGCGCTGAAGCTTTCTTT. V gene TRBV5-6 combines with J gene TRBJ1-1; D is uncertain. The CDR3 has 13 amino acids. V lost 1 base and J 6 bases, leaving 10 bases between the germline ends. CDR1 is SGHDT and CDR2 is YYEEEE in the germline V gene.

The chain couples TRBV7-2 to TRBJ2-7; 10 nucleotides line up with TRBD2. CDR1 and CDR2 from the germline V gene are SGHTA and FQGNSA. After removal of 5 bases from V and 1 base from J, the junction contained 5 bases not matched to a gene. The CDR3 extends over 15 amino acids. The DNA of the CDR3 is TGTGCCAGCAGCCTTACTAGCGGGGTTTCCTACGAGCAGTACTTC. Translation gives CASSLTSGVSYEQYF. Supplemented by reference TRBV7-2 and TRBJ2-7, the full variable domain reads GAGVSQSPSNKVTEKGKDVELRCDPISGHTALYWYRQSLGQGLEFLIYFQGNSAPDKSGLPSDRFSAERTGGSVSTLTIQRTQQEDSAVYLCASSLTSGVSYEQYFGPGTRLTVT.

The chain recombines TRBV28 with TRBJ2-1; D possibly matches TRBD1 or TRBD2 (7 bases each). Germline V CDR1 and CDR2: MDHEN, SYDVKM. The V gene lost 11 bases and the J gene lost 10 bases, with 18 bases spanning the gap. The CDR3 is made up of 12 amino acids. As DNA, the CDR3 is TGTGCCTCCAGGGGGGGAGTAGGCGAGCAGTTCTTC. It codes for CASRGGVGEQFF.

The chain carries TRBV7-2 and TRBJ2-3; 10 bases align to TRBD2. The CDR3 totals 15 residues. The V gene's germline CDR1 is SGHTA and CDR2 FQGNSA. Trimming at V came to 2 bases and at J to 4 bases, leaving 3 bases not matched to a gene. CDR3: CASSLKSGGADTQYF. CDR3 DNA sequence: TGTGCCAGCAGCTTAAAAAGCGGGGGGGCAGATACGCAGTATTTT.

This clone was seen a few times. This chain joins TRBV2 and TRBJ2-7; unclear D gene. From germline, CDR1 is SNHLY and CDR2 FYNNEI. CDR3 length: 10 residues. Trimming pared 6 bases from V and 0 bases from J, leaving 0 bases between. The CDR3 DNA sequence: TGTGCCAGCAGCTCCTACGAGCAGTACTTC. It codes for CASSSYEQYF. Supplemented by reference TRBV2 and TRBJ2-7, the full variable domain reads EPEVTQTPSHQVTQMGQEVILRCVPISNHLYFYWYRQILGQKVEFLVSFYNNEISEKSEIFDDQFSVERPDGSNFTLKIRSTKLEDSAMYFCASSSYEQYFGPGTRLTVT.